The rows below give T cell receptor beta chains drawn from one sample of a study of molecular identifiers for immune sequencing clone quantification. TCRdb re-called the PCR reads through MiXCR, storing one row per CDR3 protein. The sample consists of about 510,000 distinct CDR3 sequences, over 20% of them appearing once. The sequenced sample consisted of naive CD8+ T cells from blood, with Jurkat cell RNA spiked in. The receptors originated from a human donor in good health. Some libraries in this study had Jurkat cell RNA spiked in. CDR3s include the opening cysteine and the closing phenylalanine or tryptophan. Each record gives: D gene, V gene, clone size, J gene, CDR3 DNA, CDR3 protein. The D gene is left open where the match is weak. Size is stated for part of the rows, as once, few or many counts, or as a class when the clone is expanded.

d_gene: NA
v_gene: TRBV27
abundance: NA
j_gene: TRBJ1-4
CDR3nt: TGTGCCAGCAGTCCTCAGGGGCCCTTTGAAAAACTGTTTTTT
CDR3aa: CASSPQGPFEKLFF

d_gene: NA
v_gene: TRBV5-5
abundance: many
j_gene: TRBJ2-1
CDR3nt: TGTGCCAGCAGCTTCACAGGAAATGAGCAGTTCTTC
CDR3aa: CASSFTGNEQFF

d_gene: TRBD1
v_gene: TRBV2
abundance: NA
j_gene: TRBJ2-7
CDR3nt: TGTGCCAGCAGTGAATGGAGACAGGGTTCAAGCTCCTACGAGCAGTACTTC
CDR3aa: CASSEWRQGSSSYEQYF

d_gene: TRBD2
v_gene: TRBV5-6
abundance: many
j_gene: TRBJ2-7
CDR3nt: TGTGCCAGCAGCTGGGTTACTAGCGGGAGTGGTTACGAGCAGTACTTC
CDR3aa: CASSWVTSGSGYEQYF

d_gene: TRBD2
v_gene: TRBV7-9
abundance: many
j_gene: TRBJ2-2
CDR3nt: TGTGCCAGCAGCTTAGGAACTAGCGGAGCCACCGGGGAGCTGTTTTTT
CDR3aa: CASSLGTSGATGELFF

d_gene: TRBD2
v_gene: TRBV7-6
abundance: NA
j_gene: TRBJ2-2
CDR3nt: TGTGCCAGCAGCTCAGTCCCTGGGAGGGGTTTCACCGGGGAGCTGTTTTTT
CDR3aa: CASSSVPGRGFTGELFF

d_gene: NA
v_gene: TRBV2
abundance: NA
j_gene: TRBJ1-2
CDR3nt: TGTGCCAGCAGTGACGGGCGGACAGAGGCGGCTAACTATGGCTACACCTTC
CDR3aa: CASSDGRTEAANYGYTF

d_gene: TRBD1
v_gene: TRBV28
abundance: few
j_gene: TRBJ2-7
CDR3nt: TGTGCCAGCAGGCCGACAGGGGGATTGTACGAGCAGTACTTC
CDR3aa: CASRPTGGLYEQYF

d_gene: TRBD2
v_gene: TRBV2
abundance: NA
j_gene: TRBJ2-3
CDR3nt: TGTGCCACCATGGGGCGGGGGACCCCAGCAGATACGCAGTATTTT
CDR3aa: CATMGRGTPADTQYF

d_gene: TRBD1
v_gene: TRBV5-1
abundance: NA
j_gene: TRBJ2-6
CDR3nt: TGCGCCAGCAGCTTGGCGCCGGGACAGGGGGCTTTTGGGGCCAACGTCCTGACTTTC
CDR3aa: CASSLAPGQGAFGANVLTF

d_gene: TRBD2
v_gene: TRBV30
abundance: few
j_gene: TRBJ2-3
CDR3nt: TGTGCCTGGAGTGTTATGCTAGCGGGAACGTCCGCAGATACGCAGTATTTT
CDR3aa: CAWSVMLAGTSADTQYF

d_gene: NA
v_gene: TRBV4-1
abundance: few
j_gene: TRBJ2-7
CDR3nt: TGCGCCAGCAGCCAAGAGGCAGGGTTAGGGTACGAGCAGTACTTC
CDR3aa: CASSQEAGLGYEQYF

d_gene: TRBD1
v_gene: TRBV20-1
abundance: few
j_gene: TRBJ2-1
CDR3nt: TGCAGTGCTAGATACCGGGACAGGGCATACAATGAGCAGTTCTTC
CDR3aa: CSARYRDRAYNEQFF

d_gene: NA
v_gene: TRBV12-5
abundance: many
j_gene: TRBJ2-3
CDR3nt: TGTGCTAGTGGATTTGGGGATACGCAGTATTTT
CDR3aa: CASGFGDTQYF

d_gene: NA
v_gene: TRBV27
abundance: few
j_gene: TRBJ2-7
CDR3nt: TGTGCCAGCAGTCCCCAGGCCAAGCTGAACTACGAGCAGTACTTC
CDR3aa: CASSPQAKLNYEQYF

d_gene: NA
v_gene: TRBV28
abundance: few
j_gene: TRBJ1-6
CDR3nt: TGTGCCAGCAGTCCCCCCCTCCACTTT
CDR3aa: CASSPPLHF

d_gene: NA
v_gene: TRBV2
abundance: NA
j_gene: TRBJ1-2
CDR3nt: TGTGCCAGCAAACAGGATTATGGCTACACCTTC
CDR3aa: CASKQDYGYTF

d_gene: NA
v_gene: TRBV7-9
abundance: NA
j_gene: TRBJ2-7
CDR3nt: TGTGCCAGCAGCTCCTCCTCGGGAGAGCAGTACTTC
CDR3aa: CASSSSSGEQYF

d_gene: TRBD1
v_gene: TRBV20-1
abundance: few
j_gene: TRBJ1-1
CDR3nt: TGCAGTGCTACCGCCGGGACAGGGGAGTCTGAAGCTTTCTTT
CDR3aa: CSATAGTGESEAFF

d_gene: NA
v_gene: TRBV14
abundance: NA
j_gene: TRBJ2-3
CDR3nt: TGTGCCAGCAGCCAACTAATGGGCACAGATACGCAGTATTTT
CDR3aa: CASSQLMGTDTQYF

d_gene: NA
v_gene: TRBV27
abundance: many
j_gene: TRBJ2-3
CDR3nt: TGTGCCAGCAGCCCAAAGCGGGCCTACACAGATACGCAGTATTTT
CDR3aa: CASSPKRAYTDTQYF

d_gene: TRBD1
v_gene: TRBV5-5
abundance: few
j_gene: TRBJ2-7
CDR3nt: TGTGCCAGCAGCACCCCTACCGACAGGGAGCTCTACGAGCAGTACTTC
CDR3aa: CASSTPTDRELYEQYF